Each of the 14 T cell receptor beta chains below was sequenced from the same sample in a study of T cell repertoires in cytomegalovirus infection. One entry per CDR3 protein, called by TCRdb with MiXCR from the reads. The sample lists some 100,000 distinct CDR3 sequences, less than 30% occurring once. No antigen is known for these receptors. The specimen comprised CD8+ T cells from cultured PBMCs, sampled from culture after CMV antigen stimulation. The receptors stem from a human donor in good health (CMV status not recorded). Some clones in this sample may be carry-over from other donors' samples.

The rearrangement joins TRBV19 to TRBJ1-1, with D possibly TRBD1 on 5 matching bases. The ends were cut back, 1 base at V and 4 bases at J, with 10 bases in the middle. Per germline, CDR1 LNHDA and CDR2 SQIVND (reference sequence). The CDR3 has 14 amino acids. The CDR3 loop is CASSIGEGLTEAFF. As DNA, the CDR3 is TGTGCCAGTAGTATAGGGGAGGGGCTCACTGAAGCTTTCTTT.

There are many counts of this clonotype. The chain carries TRBV7-9 and TRBJ2-1; D unclear. The V gene's germline CDR1 is SEHNR and CDR2 FQNEAQ (reference sequence). The length of the CDR3 is 12 residues. V shed 5 bases and J shed 4 bases, with 6 bases lying between them. In DNA, the CDR3 is TGTGCCAGCAGCCAGGAATACAATGAGCAGTTCTTC. Translating gives CASSQEYNEQFF.

The chain joins TRBV4-1 to TRBJ1-1; 10 positions match TRBD1. Germline V lookup: CDR1 MGHRA, CDR2 YSYEKL. The V gene end was trimmed by 5 bases and the J gene end by 6 bases; junction bases not matched to a gene: 12. There are 16 residues in the CDR3. CDR3: CASSIGTGAEWPEAFF. The CDR3 nucleotides are TGCGCCAGCAGCATTGGGACAGGGGCGGAATGGCCTGAAGCTTTCTTT.

This chain joins TRBV28 and TRBJ1-1, with D uncertain. Germline assignment: CDR1 MDHEN and CDR2 SYDVKM. This CDR3 region has 14 residues. V dropped 2 bases and J dropped 1 base, with 8 bases sitting between them. Here the CDR3 reads CASSLSPGNTEAFF. As DNA, the CDR3 is TGTGCCAGCAGTTTAAGTCCAGGGAACACTGAAGCTTTCTTT.

This chain uses TRBV28 with TRBJ2-7, with TRBD2 matching 8 bases. Germline V gene lookup returns CDR1 MDHEN and CDR2 SYDVKM. V was pared by 6 bases and J by 5 bases, with 9 bases of the junction left unmatched. The CDR3 loop spans 14 amino acids. CDR3 sequence (DNA): TGTGCCAGCAGCCCGAGGGGACTAGGTGACGAGCAGTACTTC. This sequence encodes CASSPRGLGDEQYF.

The chain employs TRBV29-1 and TRBJ2-7, with D possibly being TRBD2 (5 bases). The CDR3 is made up of 12 amino acids. CDR1 and CDR2 from the germline V gene are SQVTM and ANQGSEA. The V gene lost 4 bases and the J gene lost 2 bases, with 9 bases spanning the gap. The chain's CDR3 is CSVGTGTYEQYF. The CDR3 nucleotides read TGCAGCGTTGGGACGGGGACCTACGAGCAGTACTTC.

The table lists this clonotype with many counts. The chain has TRBV3-1 and TRBJ2-5; 13 bases map to TRBD2. Germline loops: CDR1 LGHDT, CDR2 YNNKEL (reference sequence). The CDR3 sequence is 15 residues long. V shed 6 bases and J 2 bases; nucleotides not matched to a gene: 3. CDR3 DNA sequence: TGTGCCAGCAGTCGGACTAGCGGGGGACAAGAGACCCAGTACTTC. This translates into CASSRTSGGQETQYF.

The rearrangement uses TRBV12-3 or TRBV12-4 and TRBJ1-5, with 9 bases matching TRBD1. V lost 6 bases and J lost 8; bases outside the gene matches: 8. The CDR3 contains 14 residues. CDR3 residues: CASSLDRGVEPQHF. The CDR3 DNA sequence: TGTGCCAGCAGCCTCGACAGGGGGGTAGAGCCCCAGCATTTT.

This chain joins TRBV27 and TRBJ1-6; D uncertain. CDR3 length: 14 amino acids. Trimming pared 0 bases from V and 7 bases from J, leaving 7 bases between. Germline lookup yields CDR1 MNHEY and CDR2 SMNVEV (reference sequence). CDR3: CASSLSGSNSPLHF. CDR3 bases: TGTGCCAGCAGTTTATCGGGCAGCAATTCACCCCTCCACTTT.

V and J are TRBV20-1 and TRBJ2-1; D uncertain. This CDR3 has 13 amino acids. The V end was cut by 4 bases, the J end by 3 bases, with 10 bases between. Looked up from germline, CDR1 is DFQATT and CDR2 is SNEGSKA (reference sequence). In DNA form, the CDR3 reads TGCAGTGCTACCCTGCCCCTCTACAATGAGCAGTTCTTC. Amino acids: CSATLPLYNEQFF.

This clonotype was observed a few times. As DNA, the CDR3 is TGTGCGGTAGGCACCGGGGAGCTGTTTTTT. This sequence encodes CAVGTGELFF. V is TRBV28 and J is TRBJ2-2; D uncertain. The length of the CDR3 is 10 residues. Germline loops: CDR1 MDHEN, CDR2 SYDVKM.

The chain is built from TRBV4-1 and TRBJ1-2; the D is unclear. V was trimmed by 0 bases and J by 0 bases, leaving 8 bases between them. CDR1 MGHRA and CDR2 YSYEKL come from the germline V gene. This CDR3 region has 15 residues. The CDR3 reads CASSQEGRTNYGYTF. Here the CDR3 DNA reads TGCGCCAGCAGCCAAGAGGGCCGTACTAACTATGGCTACACCTTC.

The CDR3 is CASSEVGQVGRYF. The CDR3 DNA sequence: TGTGCCAGCAGTGAAGTGGGACAGGTTGGCCGGTACTTC. The chain links TRBV2 to TRBJ2-7; 8 bases are a match to TRBD1. The CDR3 spans 13 residues. V shed 1 base, J shed 12 bases, and the junction held 8 bases outside the gene matches. Germline lookup yields CDR1 SNHLY and CDR2 FYNNEI.

This clonotype came up many times. V and J are TRBV28 and TRBJ2-6; D is uncertain. The CDR3 contains 15 residues. Trimming took 5 bases from V and 0 from J, leaving 8 bases between them. The germline V gene has CDR1 MDHEN and CDR2 SYDVKM. CDR3 sequence (DNA): TGTGCCAGCAGTAGACTTGACTCTGGGGCCAACGTCCTGACTTTC. Amino acids: CASSRLDSGANVLTF.